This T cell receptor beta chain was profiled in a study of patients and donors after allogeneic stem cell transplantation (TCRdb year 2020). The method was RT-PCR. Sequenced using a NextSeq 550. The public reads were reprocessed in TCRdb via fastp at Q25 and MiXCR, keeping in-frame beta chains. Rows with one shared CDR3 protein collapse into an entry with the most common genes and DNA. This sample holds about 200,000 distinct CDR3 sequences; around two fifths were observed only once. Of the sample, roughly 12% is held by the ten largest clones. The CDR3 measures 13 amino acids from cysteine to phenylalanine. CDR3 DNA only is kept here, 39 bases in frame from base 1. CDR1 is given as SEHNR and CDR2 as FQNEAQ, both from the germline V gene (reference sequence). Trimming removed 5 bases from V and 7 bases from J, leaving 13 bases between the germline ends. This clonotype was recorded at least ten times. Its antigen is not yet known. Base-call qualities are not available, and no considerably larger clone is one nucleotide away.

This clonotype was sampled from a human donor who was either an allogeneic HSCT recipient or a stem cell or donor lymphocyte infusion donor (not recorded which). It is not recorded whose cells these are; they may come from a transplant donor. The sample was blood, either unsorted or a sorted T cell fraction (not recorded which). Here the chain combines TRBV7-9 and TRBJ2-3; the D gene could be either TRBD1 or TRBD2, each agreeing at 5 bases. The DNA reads TGTGCCAGCAGCACATGGGACCGCTATACGCAGTATTTT. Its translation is CASSTWDRYTQYF.